The clone carrying this T cell receptor beta chain was found a few times. Germline V CDR1 and CDR2: SGDLS, YYNGEE. V dropped 0 bases and J dropped 7; count of bases not matched to a gene: 9. CDR3 length: 17 amino acids. The data belong to a study of blood T cell repertoires in COVID-19. Study overall: Samples came from the United States, Italy and Spain, spanning acute and convalescent COVID-19. T cells, B-cell-depleted T cells, or PBMCs provided the cDNA or gDNA that served as material.

In the original workflow: Amplification of reference gene primers was used by the study to estimate nucleated cell counts. Clones were sequenced by immunoSEQ multiplex PCR, and TCRdb holds only the in-frame ones, with some missing. V and J calls and clone size are as listed in that table; D and trimming were resolved from the DNA. The repertoire includes about 130,000 clones, over 75% of them detected once, and 6.6% sits in the top ten. The sequenced material came from peripheral blood. This receptor was obtained from a man older than 75 with active or convalescent COVID-19. This sequence joins TRBV9 and TRBJ1-5; TRBD1 agrees at 11 bases. The CDR3 sequence is CASSVGEGQGAWQPQHF. The CDR3, as DNA: TGTGCCAGCAGCGTAGGAGAAGGACAGGGGGCCTGGCAGCCCCAGCATTTT.